Following are 5 T cell receptor beta chains from one sample sequenced in a study of cytomegalovirus exposure and HLA in healthy donors. Primers included in the PCR were 60 Vbeta and 13 Jbeta primers. Clones were read by immunoSEQ multiplex PCR, and TCRdb kept only the in-frame ones, dropping some. Of over 200,000 clones in the sample, roughly 84% were seen once. The source material was PBMCs. These receptors were obtained from a human donor in good health.

This clone was picked up one time. One end of the junction fails to match germline, which may point to a read error. The chain joins TRBV7-9 to TRBJ1-4, with 7 nucleotides matching TRBD1. CDR1 and CDR2 (germline): SEHNR, FQNEAQ (reference sequence). CDR3 length equals 15 residues. CDR3 region: CSSRGARGHNEKLFF. In DNA form, the CDR3 reads TGTTCCAGCAGGGGGGCCAGGGGACATAATGAAAAACTGTTTTTT.

This clone has a handful of counts. The CDR3 coding sequence is TGTGCCACCGGGCAGGGTTTTGTGGGTCAGCCCCAGCATTTT. This gives the protein CATGQGFVGQPQHF. The rearrangement uses TRBV19 and TRBJ1-5; D may be TRBD1 (5 bases). Germline loops: CDR1 LNHDA, CDR2 SQIVND (reference sequence). Trimming took 10 bases from V and 6 from J, leaving 19 bases between them. This CDR3 has 14 residues.

The rearrangement uses TRBV7-9 and TRBJ2-7, with D hard to call. V was clipped by 3 bases and J by 0 bases, with 6 bases between them. The CDR3 contains 13 residues. Germline CDR1 and CDR2: SEHNR and FQNEAQ (reference sequence). CDR3 region: CASSFESSYEQYF. The CDR3 coding sequence is TGTGCCAGCAGCTTCGAGAGCTCCTACGAGCAGTACTTC.

The chain is built from TRBV11-2 and TRBJ2-3; TRBD2 agrees at 10 bases. In germline, CDR1 is SGHAT, CDR2 FQNNGV. This CDR3 spans 17 amino acids. Trimming at V came to 2 bases and at J to 4 bases, leaving 9 bases not matched to a gene. The CDR3, as DNA: TGTGCCAGCAGCTTATCCAGACTAGCGGGTAACCCAGATACGCAGTATTTT. As protein: CASSLSRLAGNPDTQYF.

V and J are TRBV6-1 and TRBJ2-7, with a possible D match to TRBD1 (5 bases). The CDR3 consists of 11 residues. Germline CDR1 MNHNS, CDR2 SASEGT. V was cut by 7 bases and J by 11 bases, with 15 bases left in between. CDR3 bases: TGTGCCAGCACTTCCGGTTCCAGGGAGTACTTC. Translation: CASTSGSREYF.